Given below is one TCR beta chain in context. Naive CD8 cells comprised CD45RO-negative, CCR7-positively selected cells, excluding terminally differentiated effector memory CD45RA+ cells. This CDR3 is built from 15 residues. Between the trimmed V and J ends, which lost 3 bases and 0 bases, there was a span of 11 bases. Germline lookup yields CDR1 SGDLS and CDR2 YYNGEE. The data were produced by immunoSEQ multiplex PCR, yet TCRdb's version contains in-frame clones alone and is incomplete. The sample carries millions of clones, approximately 95% recorded once. This entry comes from a study of shared clonotypes between healthy human individuals. Study at large: Plates per donor: three CD4 naive, three CD4 memory, two CD8 naive, one CD8 memory.

V gene TRBV9 combines with J gene TRBJ2-3; no clear D gene. Sequencing input: naive CD8+ T cells sorted from blood. The clonotype was recovered from a man between 18 and 35 years old in good health. The CDR3 nucleotides read TGTGCCAGCAGCGCTTACGGCTCTAGCACAGATACGCAGTATTTT. Amino acid sequence: CASSAYGSSTDTQYF.